This TCR beta chain was observed in a study of blood T cell repertoires in COVID-19. Study-level background: Collection of acute and convalescent COVID-19 samples took place in the United States, Italy and Spain. Sources were T cells, B-cell-depleted T cells, or PBMCs; the material itself was cDNA or gDNA.

Per the original data handling: Nucleated cell counts were estimated from reference gene primer amplification. Data came from immunoSEQ multiplex PCR; TCRdb stores just in-frame clones and leaves some out. The V and J calls and clone size were taken over from that table, and D and trimming were inferred from the DNA. In the table there are 250,000 to 300,000 clones, almost 90% of which are singletons. It was during active infection that Seattle patients were enrolled and then longitudinally followed. Input material: peripheral blood. The sequence derives from a woman under 40 with COVID-19, enrolled during active disease.

This CDR3 is CASSLPTGEGNYEQYF. CDR3 DNA: TGTGCCAGCAGCTTGCCAACAGGGGAAGGGAATTACGAGCAGTACTTC. V and J are TRBV5-6 and TRBJ2-7; 7 bases are a match to TRBD1. Germline V gene lookup returns CDR1 SGHDT and CDR2 YYEEEE. V was clipped by 1 base and J by 4 bases; unmatched bases: 11. CDR3 length: 16 amino acids.